The 28 T cell receptor beta chains below all came from one sample that was sequenced in a study of response to subunit inactivated influenza vaccine. Via MiXCR, TCRdb re-called the RT-PCR reads, giving one row per CDR3 protein. The sample has hundreds of thousands of distinct CDR3 sequences; approximately 7.7% are singletons. The material sequenced was PBMCs from blood, taken around 25 months after vaccination. Every receptor here comes from a man aged 50 to 69 who received an inactivated influenza vaccine.

This clonotype was detected ten times or more. The rearrangement links TRBV3-1 to TRBJ1-5; D is unclear. The germline gives CDR1 LGHDT, CDR2 YNNKEL (reference sequence). Between the trimmed V and J ends, which lost 3 bases and 0 bases, there was a span of 6 bases. CDR3 length: 14 residues. CDR3 nucleotide sequence: TGTGCCAGCAGCCAGCTTTATAGCAATCAGCCCCAGCATTTT. Translated, it gives CASSQLYSNQPQHF.

The chain links TRBV6-6 to TRBJ2-4; D may match TRBD1 or TRBD2 (5 bases each). This CDR3 is built from 13 residues. Trimming left V 6 bases short and J 5 bases short, with 11 bases between. Germline V gene lookup returns CDR1 MNHNY and CDR2 SVGAGI (reference sequence). The CDR3 loop is CASSRDVENIQYF. Written as DNA, the CDR3 is TGTGCCAGCAGCCGGGACGTCGAAAACATTCAGTACTTC.

This clonotype was counted between two and nine times. The chain carries TRBV14 and TRBJ2-5, with 8 bases matching TRBD1. V shed 1 base, J shed 5 bases, and the junction held 6 bases outside the gene matches. The CDR3 consists of 15 residues. The V gene's germline CDR1 is SGHDN and CDR2 FVKESK. In DNA, the CDR3 is TGTGCCAGCAGCCAAGGGCCAGGGGGCAAGGAGACCCAGTACTTC. This codes for CASSQGPGGKETQYF.

This clonotype was seen ten or more times. The V and J genes are TRBV6-1 and TRBJ2-7; D is undetermined. Per the germline V gene, CDR1 is MNHNS and CDR2 is SASEGT. CDR3 length equals 14 residues. V gave up 2 bases and J gave up 2 bases, with 10 bases separating them. CDR3 nucleotides: TGTGCCAGCAGTGAAAACGGTGGAACCTACGAGCAGTACTTC. Translation: CASSENGGTYEQYF.

This clonotype was observed at least ten times. V and J are TRBV4-2 and TRBJ2-4; D uncertain. V gave up 0 bases and J gave up 0 bases, with 12 bases separating them. From germline, CDR1 is LGHNA and CDR2 YNFKEQ. The CDR3 spans 17 residues. The CDR3 DNA is TGTGCCAGCAGCCAAGATCGATCGTCCCCAGCCAAAAACATTCAGTACTTC. This encodes CASSQDRSSPAKNIQYF.

This chain connects TRBV7-9 to TRBJ2-5; D unclear. V gave up 5 bases and J gave up 5 bases, with 12 bases separating them. CDR1 SEHNR and CDR2 FQNEAQ come from the germline V gene (reference sequence). This CDR3 contains 13 residues. This CDR3 reads CASSPGQAETQYF. In DNA, the CDR3 is TGTGCCAGCAGCCCGGGCCAAGCGGAGACCCAGTACTTC.

The rearrangement uses TRBV10-3 and TRBJ1-2; possible D gene TRBD1, 6 bases. CDR3 length: 14 amino acids. Germline CDR1 reads ENHRY; CDR2 reads SYGVKD. The ends were cut back, 5 bases at V and 6 bases at J, with 16 bases in the middle. DNA for the CDR3: TGTGCCATCAGTCGAAACAGGGAGGTGAATGGCTACACCTTC. Translating gives CAISRNREVNGYTF.

In its sample, this clonotype was seen a few times. This rearrangement joins TRBV10-3 to TRBJ2-1, with D perhaps matching TRBD1 (5 bases). Germline lookup yields CDR1 ENHRY and CDR2 SYGVKD. The CDR3 sequence is 14 residues long. Trimming removed 4 bases from V and 3 bases from J, with 10 bases in between. The CDR3 DNA is TGTGCCATCAGTGTGACAGCTGACTACAATGAGCAGTTCTTC. Residues: CAISVTADYNEQFF.

Ten or more counts support this clonotype. The chain's CDR3 is CASSPALFGNEQFF. CDR3 nucleotides: TGTGCCAGCAGTCCGGCGCTGTTTGGGAATGAGCAGTTCTTC. This chain uses TRBV6-1 with TRBJ2-1; D gene ambiguous. The germline gives CDR1 MNHNS, CDR2 SASEGT. The CDR3 extends over 14 amino acids. Deletions cut 5 bases from V and 7 bases from J, with 15 bases between.

With respect to this clonotype: This may come from a read error, since a much larger clone is one base off. V and J are TRBV5-1 and TRBJ2-1; 10 nucleotides line up with TRBD2. Germline V gene lookup returns CDR1 SGHRS and CDR2 YFSETQ. The CDR3 has 14 residues. J was trimmed by 8 bases and V by 0 bases; bases with no gene match: 2. CDR3 sequence reads: CASSLASGSHEQFF. The CDR3 bases are TGCGCCAGCAGCTTGGCTAGCGGGAGTCATGAGCAGTTCTTC.

In its sample, this clonotype was seen many times. In nucleotides, the CDR3 is TGCAGTGCTAGACTAGGGGGGCTACGGGGCACAGATACGCAGTATTTT. Translation gives CSARLGGLRGTDTQYF. This rearrangement joins TRBV20-1 to TRBJ2-3, with D tentatively TRBD1 or TRBD2 (6 bases each). In germline, CDR1 is DFQATT, CDR2 SNEGSKA (reference sequence). The CDR3 contains 16 residues. With 2 bases removed from V and 1 base from J, the gap between germline ends came to 16 bases.

This clonotype was counted only a few times. The gene calls are TRBV3-1 and TRBJ2-1; D not resolved. CDR1 is LGHDT and CDR2 is YNNKEL in the germline V gene (reference sequence). V was cut by 4 bases and J by 4 bases, with 17 bases left in between. The length of the CDR3 is 16 residues. The CDR3 spells CASSPDQSLGYNEQFF. Here the CDR3 DNA reads TGTGCCAGCAGCCCAGATCAGTCCTTAGGTTACAATGAGCAGTTCTTC.

In this sample, this clonotype turned up a few times. The chain links TRBV5-7 to TRBJ1-2; TRBD1 matches 10 bases. TRBV5-7 is marked as an open reading frame, function uncertain. The CDR3 contains 16 residues. Unmatched junction bases numbered 8, after V lost 1 base and J lost 5 bases. The CDR3 spells CASSLWETGGKYGYTF. CDR3 nucleotide sequence: TGTGCCAGCAGCTTGTGGGAGACAGGGGGCAAGTATGGCTACACCTTC.

This clonotype was recorded at least ten times. The chain recombines TRBV6-2 or TRBV6-3 with TRBJ2-1, with 10 nucleotides matching TRBD2. The V gene end was trimmed by 6 bases and the J gene end by 12 bases; junction bases not matched to a gene: 11. Germline V gene lookup returns CDR1 MNHEY and CDR2 SVGEGT. The CDR3 is 14 amino acids. The CDR3 spells CASSPSGSIGWQFF. CDR3 nucleotides: TGTGCCAGCAGCCCTAGCGGGAGTATTGGATGGCAGTTCTTC.

This clonotype was detected ten times or more. The CDR3 sequence is CSVDTGGRDEQYF. DNA for the CDR3: TGCAGCGTGGATACAGGGGGCAGGGACGAGCAGTACTTC. The chain employs TRBV29-1 and TRBJ2-7, with 9 bases identical to TRBD1. Unmatched junction bases numbered 8, after V lost 6 bases and J lost 5 bases. CDR1 is SQVTM and CDR2 is ANQGSEA in the germline V gene. This CDR3 is 13 amino acids long.

The table lists this clonotype with a few counts. This chain links TRBV2 with TRBJ2-1; TRBD1 matches at 10 bases. The CDR3 totals 18 residues. Per the germline V gene, CDR1 is SNHLY and CDR2 is FYNNEI. Trimming at V came to 11 bases and at J to 6 bases, leaving 22 bases not matched to a gene. The CDR3 DNA follows: TGTGCCGTGCCAGCAGTTAACTTCCGGGACAGGGGTCCCAATGAGCAGTTCTTC. This translates into CAVPAVNFRDRGPNEQFF.

The rearrangement links TRBV28 to TRBJ2-1; 16 nucleotides align to TRBD2. V was clipped by 7 bases and J by 9 bases; unmatched bases: 3. The CDR3 length is 14 residues. In germline, CDR1 is MDHEN, CDR2 SYDVKM. CDR3 protein: CASTGTSGRGEQFF. CDR3 nucleotides: TGTGCCAGCACCGGGACTAGCGGGAGGGGTGAGCAGTTCTTC.

The V and J genes are TRBV10-2 and TRBJ2-3; 9 nucleotides align to TRBD1. This CDR3 has 16 amino acids. Trimming cost V 8 bases and J 0 bases; bases outside gene matches: 9. The germline CDR1 and CDR2 sequences are WSHSY and SAAADI. CDR3 coding DNA: TGCGCCAGCTCATCCGGGACAGGGTCCAGCACAGATACGCAGTATTTT. Protein sequence: CASSSGTGSSTDTQYF.

Only a few counts were recorded for this clonotype. A single base separates this from a much larger clone, so it may be a read error. The CDR3 does not end in the conserved phenylalanine or tryptophan, so this is likely a read error. The CDR3 nucleotides are TGTGCCATCAGTGAGTCCCATGACAGGGGGGTCTATGGCTACACCCTC. Residues: CAISESHDRGVYGYTL. The chain links TRBV10-3 to TRBJ1-2, with TRBD1 matching 9 bases. The CDR3 contains 16 residues. The germline gives CDR1 ENHRY, CDR2 SYGVKD. J gave up 4 bases and V 0 bases, and 6 bases lay outside the gene matches.

This clonotype has just a few counts. CDR3 nucleotides: TGCAGCGTAGCCGGGACGGAGGATTCTCCTAGCACAGATACGCAGTATTTT. This gives the protein CSVAGTEDSPSTDTQYF. The rearrangement uses TRBV29-1 and TRBJ2-3; D is possibly TRBD1 or TRBD2 (5 bases each). With 6 bases removed from V and 0 bases from J, the gap between germline ends came to 22 bases. This CDR3 has 17 residues. The germline V gene has CDR1 SQVTM and CDR2 ANQGSEA.

This clonotype was seen many times. The V call is TRBV20-1, the J call TRBJ2-1; D remains unclear. Trimming shortened V by 0 bases and J by 6 bases, and 12 bases separated the two germline ends. The CDR3 totals 14 residues. Germline V CDR1 and CDR2: DFQATT, SNEGSKA (reference sequence). The CDR3 region has the DNA TGCAGTGCTAGAGATGGCTACTTCTCCAATGAGCAGTTCTTC. It encodes CSARDGYFSNEQFF.

The V and J genes are TRBV6-5 and TRBJ2-3; TRBD1 or TRBD2 may be the D gene (6 bases each). Deletions cut 0 bases from V and 3 bases from J, with 13 bases between. CDR1 and CDR2 (germline): MNHEY, SVGAGI. This CDR3 is 16 amino acids long. CDR3 in DNA: TGTGCCAGCAGTTACTCAGGAGGGGGACGGACAGATACGCAGTATTTT. Translated, it gives CASSYSGGGRTDTQYF.

This clonotype was detected ten times or more. V is TRBV12-3 or TRBV12-4 and J is TRBJ2-5; 7 bases map to TRBD2. The CDR3 contains 14 residues. V dropped 5 bases and J dropped 3; count of bases not matched to a gene: 6. CDR3 sequence reads: CASSISGSKETQYF. The CDR3 nucleotides read TGTGCCAGCAGTATTAGCGGGTCTAAAGAGACCCAGTACTTC.

This clonotype came up many times. This chain connects TRBV2 to TRBJ2-3; TRBD1 or TRBD2 may be the D gene (5 bases each). V was pared by 5 bases and J by 0 bases, with 15 bases between. Germline CDR1 is SNHLY and CDR2 is FYNNEI. The CDR3 spans 16 residues. The DNA of the CDR3 is TGTGCCAGCAGTTCGCCGGGACGGACAAGCACAGATACGCAGTATTTT. This codes for CASSSPGRTSTDTQYF.

This clonotype was detected ten times or more. This chain joins TRBV5-6 and TRBJ1-3; D not certain. Trimming removed 5 bases at V and 0 bases at J, with 12 bases between. There are 15 residues in the CDR3. Germline V CDR1 and CDR2: SGHDT, YYEEEE. The CDR3 nucleotides read TGTGCCAGCAGTCCCTGGCTGCTCTCTGGAAACACCATATATTTT. This translates into CASSPWLLSGNTIYF. Based on the CDR3 plus reference TRBV5-6 and TRBJ1-3, the full variable domain is DAGVTQSPTHLIKTRGQQVTLRCSPKSGHDTVSWYQQALGQGPQFIFQYYEEEERQRGNFPDRFSGHQFPNYSSELNVNALLLGDSALYLCASSPWLLSGNTIYFGEGSWLTVV.

This clonotype came up a few times. The gene calls are TRBV20-1 and TRBJ2-5; 11 nucleotides match TRBD2. Losses at the gene ends were 4 bases for V and 1 base for J; bases not matched to a gene: 5. CDR3 length: 15 amino acids. In germline, CDR1 is DFQATT, CDR2 SNEGSKA (reference sequence). The CDR3: CSATTSGAIQETQYF. The CDR3 region has the DNA TGCAGTGCTACGACTAGCGGGGCGATCCAAGAGACCCAGTACTTC.

The sample holds many counts of this clonotype. The chain links TRBV12-3 or TRBV12-4 to TRBJ2-5; D is unclear. V dropped 5 bases and J dropped 5 bases, with 18 bases sitting between them. The CDR3 consists of 15 residues. The CDR3 reads CASSPSPGSGETQYF. CDR3 sequence (DNA): TGTGCCAGCAGTCCCAGTCCTGGGTCTGGGGAGACCCAGTACTTC.

In nucleotides, the CDR3 is TGTGCCAGCAGCCAGAGCGGGAGGACGGCCTACAATGAGCAGTTCTTC. Amino acid sequence: CASSQSGRTAYNEQFF. The chain carries TRBV14 and TRBJ2-1; TRBD2 matches at 9 bases. Trimming removed 3 bases from V and 2 bases from J; junction bases left unmatched: 5. Germline-derived CDR1 and CDR2 are SGHDN and FVKESK. The CDR3 is 16 amino acids.